The next 16 T cell receptor beta chains were all read from a single sample in a study of T cell responses to AZD1222 COVID-19 vaccine. The data were produced by immunoSEQ multiplex PCR, yet TCRdb's version contains in-frame clones alone and is incomplete. Of 150,000 or so clones detected, 80% to 90% appear once; the ten largest clones hold 4.5% to 6.5%. The sample here was peripheral blood, taken on day 0 of AZD1222 vaccination. Source of these receptors: an adult in good health.

This chain joins TRBV28 and TRBJ2-1; 11 nucleotides match TRBD2. Per germline, CDR1 MDHEN and CDR2 SYDVKM. V was clipped by 4 bases and J by 9 bases; unmatched bases: 8. The CDR3 consists of 15 residues. CDR3 region: CASSSLAGGGGEQFF. In DNA form, the CDR3 reads TGTGCCAGCAGTTCGCTAGCGGGAGGAGGAGGTGAGCAGTTCTTC.

The chain carries TRBV4-1 and TRBJ1-2; tentatively, D is TRBD1 (5 bases). CDR1 and CDR2 (germline): MGHRA, YSYEKL. CDR3 size: 14 residues. The germline V and J ends were trimmed by 4 bases and 2 bases, with 11 bases remaining between them. The CDR3 DNA reads TGCGCCAGCAGCCGAGAACAGGCGAACTATGGCTACACCTTC. This codes for CASSREQANYGYTF.

The genes are TRBV18 and TRBJ2-7, with a weak D call TRBD1 (6 bases). The germline V gene has CDR1 KGHSH and CDR2 LQKENI. The germline V and J ends were trimmed by 5 bases and 0 bases, with 14 bases remaining between them. This CDR3 is built from 15 residues. This chain's CDR3 is CASSITTGFSYEQYF. The CDR3 DNA reads TGTGCCAGCTCAATCACTACAGGGTTCTCCTACGAGCAGTACTTC.

This chain connects TRBV4-2 to TRBJ2-5; unclear D gene. The CDR3 spans 13 residues. V lost 0 bases and J 7 bases, leaving 9 bases between the germline ends. Germline assignment: CDR1 LGHNA and CDR2 YNFKEQ. CDR3 DNA: TGTGCCAGCAGCCAAGATCCCAGTGGGACCCAGTACTTC. It is translated as CASSQDPSGTQYF.

The CDR3 sequence is CASSEGPTNQPQHF. Here the CDR3 DNA reads TGTGCCAGCAGCGAGGGACCGACAAATCAGCCCCAGCATTTT. J is TRBJ1-5 and V is TRBV9, with D possibly matching TRBD1 (5 bases). The CDR3 runs 14 residues. From germline, CDR1 is SGDLS and CDR2 YYNGEE. The V gene lost 3 bases and the J gene lost 4 bases, with 11 bases spanning the gap.

This sequence joins TRBV3-1 (or the pseudogene TRBV3-2) and TRBJ2-3; D is unclear. V lost 4 bases and J lost 3, with 2 bases in between. Per the germline V gene, CDR1 is LGHDT and CDR2 is YNNKEL (reference sequence). The CDR3 length is 11 residues. The CDR3 here is CASSLTDTQYF. CDR3 bases: TGTGCCAGCAGCCTAACAGATACGCAGTATTTT.

This chain links TRBV6-2 or TRBV6-3 with TRBJ1-5; no reliable D call. Germline V lookup: CDR1 MNHEY, CDR2 SVGEGT. The CDR3 covers 16 residues. Trimming left V 2 bases short and J 2 bases short, with 13 bases between. CDR3 DNA sequence: TGTGCCAGCAGTTACAGGTACAAGAAAGGCAATCAGCCCCAGCATTTT. Protein product: CASSYRYKKGNQPQHF.

This rearrangement joins TRBV9 to TRBJ2-5, with TRBD1 matching 7 bases. J gave up 4 bases and V 1 base, and 13 bases lay outside the gene matches. Looked up from germline, CDR1 is SGDLS and CDR2 is YYNGEE. The CDR3 covers 17 residues. CDR3 in DNA: TGTGCCAGCAGCGTAAAACAGGGGAACTTTCTAATAGAGACCCAGTACTTC. This sequence encodes CASSVKQGNFLIETQYF.

In this sample, this clone turned up once. The chain employs TRBV9 and TRBJ1-2, with TRBD1 matching over 7 bases. The CDR3 has 14 amino acids. V lost 4 bases and J lost 5; bases outside the gene matches: 8. Germline CDR1 SGDLS, CDR2 YYNGEE. For the CDR3, the DNA is TGTGCCAGCAGCCCGGACCCGACAGGGTATGGCTACACCTTC. Its translation: CASSPDPTGYGYTF.

The chain recombines TRBV25-1 with TRBJ2-3, with D perhaps TRBD2 (6 bases). This CDR3 has 16 amino acids. The germline gives CDR1 MGHDK, CDR2 SYGVNS. V was trimmed by 1 base and J by 0 bases, leaving 11 bases between them. The DNA for the CDR3 is TGTGCCAGCAGTGAATTACTGGCGGGAAGCACAGATACGCAGTATTTT. It encodes CASSELLAGSTDTQYF.

V usage is TRBV9 and J usage is TRBJ2-5, with 9 bases that match TRBD1. This CDR3 has 20 residues. V shed 1 base and J 3 bases; nucleotides not matched to a gene: 19. Per the germline V gene, CDR1 is SGDLS and CDR2 is YYNGEE. The CDR3 spells CASSVTSAGQGRDREETQYF. CDR3 in DNA: TGTGCCAGCAGCGTAACATCCGCGGGACAGGGAAGGGACAGGGAAGAGACCCAGTACTTC.

J is TRBJ2-1 and V is TRBV10-1; tentatively, D is TRBD2 (6 bases). Germline V CDR1 and CDR2: WNHNN, SYGVQD (reference sequence). CDR3 length: 16 amino acids. Trimming pared 3 bases from V and 6 bases from J, leaving 18 bases between. CDR3: CASSDPRDGGVNEQFF. CDR3 bases: TGCGCCAGCAGTGATCCTCGGGACGGAGGGGTCAATGAGCAGTTCTTC.

The rearrangement links TRBV6-5 to TRBJ1-2, with TRBD1 identical over 11 bases. CDR3 length: 15 residues. After removal of 8 bases from V and 4 bases from J, the junction contained 9 bases not matched to a gene. Germline CDR1 reads MNHEY; CDR2 reads SVGAGI. The CDR3 sequence: CASRNAGTGGYGYTF. As DNA, the CDR3 is TGTGCCAGCCGAAACGCCGGGACAGGGGGCTATGGCTACACCTTC.

The chain couples TRBV28 to TRBJ1-2; D not certain. Trimming cost V 6 bases and J 5 bases, with 4 bases left between them. This CDR3 has 10 residues. Germline V gene data show CDR1 as MDHEN and CDR2 as SYDVKM. The CDR3 spells CASRRYGYTF. CDR3 coding DNA: TGTGCCAGCAGACGATATGGCTACACCTTC.

The rearrangement uses TRBV10-1 and TRBJ1-2; 8 bases agree with TRBD1. Germline V gives CDR1 WNHNN, CDR2 SYGVQD (reference sequence). J lost 6 bases, V lost 7 bases, and 7 bases had no gene match. This CDR3 contains 13 residues. The CDR3 region has the DNA TGCGCCAGCATTTCAGGGGGCGCCCATGGCTACACCTTC. Its protein is CASISGGAHGYTF.

With respect to this clone: The same CDR3 can be traced to other DNA sequences in this sample. The chain carries TRBV10-3 and TRBJ2-7; D is unresolved. Trimming stripped 2 bases from V and 1 base from J, with 3 bases between. The CDR3 runs 12 residues. Germline assignment: CDR1 ENHRY and CDR2 SYGVKD. The DNA for the CDR3 is TGTGCCATCAGTGAGCTATCCTACGAGCAGTACTTC. Encoded protein: CAISELSYEQYF.